One T cell receptor beta chain is described in this entry. Its cognate antigen is unknown. Germline V gene sequence: CDR1 ENHRY, CDR2 SYGVKD. CDR3 size: 13 residues. Between the trimmed V and J ends, which lost 6 bases and 0 bases, there was a span of 6 bases. The data belong to a study of T cells after yellow fever vaccination. Study-wide results and caveats: A small share of clonotypes appeared in both CD4 and CD8 compartments. The presence of abundant clonotypes contaminating from the bulk population was possible in FACS-sorted repertoires.

MiXCR, run by TCRdb on the 5' RACE reads, gives a single entry per CDR3 protein. Of under 250,000 distinct CDR3 sequences listed, about 7.1% are singletons. The J gene is TRBJ2-1, the V gene TRBV10-3; D call uncertain. This clonotype originated in a man younger than 40 who received the YFV17D yellow fever vaccine. The sequenced sample was CD4+ T cells sorted from PBMCs, obtained 15 days after the yellow fever booster vaccination. The CDR3 nucleotides read TGTGCCATCAGGGTGGGCTCCTACAATGAGCAGTTCTTC. It yields the protein CAIRVGSYNEQFF.